One sample yielded the 6 T cell receptor beta chains listed below, sequenced in a study of blood T cells in healthy people across ages. With a J-beta primer mix and a sample-barcoded 5' primer, a second PCR ran about 7 to 12 cycles. TCRdb re-analysed the 5' RACE reads in MiXCR, keeping a single row per CDR3 protein. This sample has 2 million or so distinct CDR3 sequences, with approximately 50% found just once. Specimen: blood. These receptors all come from a woman in her 40s in good health.

This clonotype was detected a few times. The chain joins TRBV9 to TRBJ2-1; TRBD2 aligns across 10 bases. The CDR3 extends over 13 amino acids. Germline V CDR1 and CDR2: SGDLS, YYNGEE. J gave up 8 bases and V 3 bases, and 2 bases lay outside the gene matches. Here the CDR3 DNA reads TGTGCCAGCAGCGAGACTAGCGGGTATGAGCAGTTCTTC. Amino acid sequence: CASSETSGYEQFF. The variable domain in full, with the rest retrieved from reference TRBV9 and TRBJ2-1, is DSGVTQTPKHLITATGQRVTLRCSPRSGDLSVYWYQQSLDQGLQFLIQYYNGEERAKGNILERFSAQQFPDLHSELNLSSLELGDSALYFCASSETSGYEQFFGPGTRLTVL.

The DNA of the CDR3 is TGTGCCAGCAGCGTAGAGGGGGGGCCCTACGAGCAGTACTTC. Protein: CASSVEGGPYEQYF. This chain links TRBV9 with TRBJ2-7; tentative D call: TRBD2 (7 bases). V lost 0 bases, J lost 2 bases, and 9 bases lay in between. The CDR3 extends over 14 amino acids. Looked up from germline, CDR1 is SGDLS and CDR2 is YYNGEE.

V and J are TRBV28 and TRBJ2-4; 10 bases are shared with TRBD1. The CDR3 is made up of 15 amino acids. V lost 7 bases, J lost 2 bases, and 5 bases stayed unmatched. The V gene's germline CDR1 is MDHEN and CDR2 SYDVKM. The CDR3 coding sequence is TGTGCCAGCACCGCGGGACAGGGGTCCAAAAACATTCAGTACTTC. It translates to CASTAGQGSKNIQYF.

This chain joins TRBV20-1 and TRBJ2-3; TRBD2 agrees at 8 bases. Germline CDR1 reads DFQATT; CDR2 reads SNEGSKA (reference sequence). The CDR3 totals 15 residues. Germline trimming cut 0 bases from V and 6 bases from J; bases unmatched to any gene: 8. The CDR3 DNA is TGCAGTGCTAGAGATAATCGCGGGGGGCGGGATACGCAGTATTTT. It yields the protein CSARDNRGGRDTQYF.

The chain carries TRBV9 and TRBJ1-2; weak D call: TRBD1 (5 bases). In germline, CDR1 is SGDLS, CDR2 YYNGEE. V dropped 4 bases and J dropped 8 bases, with 18 bases sitting between them. This CDR3 is 14 amino acids long. The CDR3 loop reads CASSLSSGAGGYTF. CDR3 coding DNA: TGTGCCAGCAGCTTATCGTCCGGGGCCGGGGGCTACACCTTC. The complete variable domain, with remaining parts taken from reference TRBV9 and TRBJ1-2, reads DSGVTQTPKHLITATGQRVTLRCSPRSGDLSVYWYQQSLDQGLQFLIQYYNGEERAKGNILERFSAQQFPDLHSELNLSSLELGDSALYFCASSLSSGAGGYTFGSGTRLTVV.

CDR3 region: CASSSWGTGSSYEQYF. The CDR3 DNA follows: TGTGCCAGCAGTTCCTGGGGGACAGGGAGCTCCTACGAGCAGTACTTC. The rearrangement uses TRBV28 and TRBJ2-7, with TRBD1 matching over 9 bases. The germline V gene has CDR1 MDHEN and CDR2 SYDVKM. The CDR3 runs 16 residues. J lost 0 bases, V lost 4 bases, and 7 bases had no gene match.